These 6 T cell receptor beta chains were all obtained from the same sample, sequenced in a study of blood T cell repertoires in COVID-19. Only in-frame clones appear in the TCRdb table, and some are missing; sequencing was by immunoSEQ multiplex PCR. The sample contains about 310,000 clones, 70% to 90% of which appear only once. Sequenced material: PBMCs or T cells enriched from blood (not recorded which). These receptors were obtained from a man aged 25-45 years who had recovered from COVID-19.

CDR3 residues: CASSNDRSLPLHF. In DNA, the CDR3 is TGTGCCAGTAGTAACGACAGGTCCCTGCCCCTCCACTTT. The V and J genes are TRBV19 and TRBJ1-6; D perhaps matches TRBD1 (6 bases). The V and J ends lost 4 bases and 13 bases respectively, with 14 bases between them. This CDR3 is 13 amino acids long. The V gene's germline CDR1 is LNHDA and CDR2 SQIVND (reference sequence).

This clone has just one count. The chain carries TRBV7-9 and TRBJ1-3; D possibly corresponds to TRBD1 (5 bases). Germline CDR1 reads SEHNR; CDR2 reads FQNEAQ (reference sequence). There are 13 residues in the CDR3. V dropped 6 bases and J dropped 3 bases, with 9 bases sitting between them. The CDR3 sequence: CASSPTGGNTIYF. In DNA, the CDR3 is TGTGCCAGCAGTCCAACAGGTGGAAACACCATATATTTT.

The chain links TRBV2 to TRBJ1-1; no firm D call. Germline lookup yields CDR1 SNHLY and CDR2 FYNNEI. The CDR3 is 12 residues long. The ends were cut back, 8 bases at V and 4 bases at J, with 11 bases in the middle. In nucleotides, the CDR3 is TGTGCCAGCGCGGGAGGCTTCACTGAAGCTTTCTTT. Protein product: CASAGGFTEAFF.

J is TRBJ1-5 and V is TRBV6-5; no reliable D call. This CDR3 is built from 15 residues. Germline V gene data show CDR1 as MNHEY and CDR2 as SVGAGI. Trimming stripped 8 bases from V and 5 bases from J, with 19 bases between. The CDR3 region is CASGKSGRRDQPQHF. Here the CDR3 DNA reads TGTGCCAGCGGCAAGAGCGGGAGGAGAGATCAGCCCCAGCATTTT.

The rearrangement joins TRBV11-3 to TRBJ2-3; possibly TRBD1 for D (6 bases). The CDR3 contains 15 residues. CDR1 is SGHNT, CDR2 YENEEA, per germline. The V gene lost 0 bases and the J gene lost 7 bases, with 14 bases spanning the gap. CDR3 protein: CASSLEGAVGHTQYF. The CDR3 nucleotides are TGTGCCAGCAGCTTAGAGGGGGCCGTCGGCCATACGCAGTATTTT. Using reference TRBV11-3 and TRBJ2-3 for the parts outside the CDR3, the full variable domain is EAGVVQSPRYKIIEKKQPVAFWCNPISGHNTLYWYLQNLGQGPELLIRYENEEAVDDSQLPKDRFSAERLKGVDSTLKIQPAELGDSAVYLCASSLEGAVGHTQYFGPGTRLTVL.

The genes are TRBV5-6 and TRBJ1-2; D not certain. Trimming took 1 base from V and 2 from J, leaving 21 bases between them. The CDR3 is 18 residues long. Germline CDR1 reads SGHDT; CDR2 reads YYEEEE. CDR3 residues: CASSLLSASRLRNYGYTF. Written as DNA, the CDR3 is TGTGCCAGCAGCTTGTTATCGGCAAGCCGACTACGCAACTATGGCTACACCTTC.